The rows below give T cell receptor beta chains drawn from one sample of a study of shared clonotypes between healthy human individuals. Sequenced by immunoSEQ multiplex PCR; TCRdb stores in-frame clones only, minus some. The sample contains fewer than 1.6 million clones, approximately 98.5% of which appear only once. The sequenced sample was naive CD4+ T cells sorted from blood. The source is a young man in good health. Each CDR3 is given with its conserved first and last residue. A D gene is named only where the DNA matches it firmly. Clone size is shown for a subset of rows, as once, few, many or a class of expanded clone.

cdr3_aa: CASSTSTSGRWNEQFF
cdr3_nt: TGCGCCAGCAGCACATCGACTAGCGGGAGATGGAATGAGCAGTTCTTC
j_call: TRBJ2-1
d_call: TRBD2
v_call: TRBV4-3
clone_size: -

cdr3_aa: CASSEQGRTDTQYF
cdr3_nt: TGCGCCAGCAGCGAGCAGGGCCGCACAGATACGCAGTATTTT
j_call: TRBJ2-3
d_call: -
v_call: TRBV4-3
clone_size: -

cdr3_aa: CASSIGPGSYEQYF
cdr3_nt: TGTGCCAGTAGTATTGGCCCGGGCTCCTACGAGCAGTACTTC
j_call: TRBJ2-7
d_call: -
v_call: TRBV19
clone_size: -

cdr3_aa: CASSLRKTSGRDEQFF
cdr3_nt: TGTGCCAGCAGTTTGAGAAAGACTAGCGGGAGGGATGAGCAGTTCTTC
j_call: TRBJ2-1
d_call: TRBD2
v_call: TRBV27
clone_size: -

cdr3_aa: CASSTSQGEQFF
cdr3_nt: TGTGCCAGTAGTACCTCCCAGGGTGAGCAGTTCTTC
j_call: TRBJ2-1
d_call: -
v_call: TRBV19
clone_size: -

cdr3_aa: CASSQDGLGQETQYF
cdr3_nt: TGCGCCAGCAGCCAAGACGGGTTGGGCCAAGAGACCCAGTACTTC
j_call: TRBJ2-5
d_call: -
v_call: TRBV4-1
clone_size: -

cdr3_aa: CASSEKALSYEQYF
cdr3_nt: TGTGCCAGCAGTGAAAAGGCCTTATCCTACGAGCAGTACTTC
j_call: TRBJ2-7
d_call: -
v_call: TRBV6-1
clone_size: -

cdr3_aa: CAWTGQHNEQFF
cdr3_nt: TGTGCCTGGACGGGACAGCACAATGAGCAGTTCTTC
j_call: TRBJ2-1
d_call: TRBD1
v_call: TRBV30
clone_size: -

cdr3_aa: CASRKRQGQFNQPQHF
cdr3_nt: TGTGCCAGCAGGAAACGACAGGGGCAGTTCAATCAGCCCCAGCATTTT
j_call: TRBJ1-5
d_call: TRBD1
v_call: TRBV28
clone_size: -

cdr3_aa: CASSLDRGLAGHSSYEQYF
cdr3_nt: TGCGCCAGCAGCCTGGACAGGGGACTAGCGGGACATAGCTCCTACGAGCAGTACTTC
j_call: TRBJ2-7
d_call: TRBD2
v_call: TRBV5-1
clone_size: -

cdr3_aa: CASSLSVTGELFF
cdr3_nt: TGTGCCAGCAGTCTCAGCGTTACCGGGGAGCTGTTTTTT
j_call: TRBJ2-2
d_call: -
v_call: TRBV11-3
clone_size: -

cdr3_aa: CASSLFGTGVVSNQPQHF
cdr3_nt: TGTGCCAGCAGTTTATTCGGGACAGGGGTTGTTAGCAATCAGCCCCAGCATTTT
j_call: TRBJ1-5
d_call: TRBD1
v_call: TRBV28
clone_size: -

cdr3_aa: CASSPLVGGSSYEQYF
cdr3_nt: TGTGCCAGCAGCCCCCTGGTGGGCGGGAGTTCCTACGAGCAGTACTTC
j_call: TRBJ2-7
d_call: TRBD2
v_call: TRBV7-8
clone_size: -

cdr3_aa: CASSQAHSRGNTIYF
cdr3_nt: TGTGCCAGCAGCCAGGCCCACTCGCGTGGAAACACCATATATTTT
j_call: TRBJ1-3
d_call: -
v_call: TRBV7-8
clone_size: -

cdr3_aa: CASIRGDNTEAFF
cdr3_nt: TGTGCCAGTATCCGGGGTGATAACACTGAAGCTTTCTTT
j_call: TRBJ1-1
d_call: -
v_call: TRBV19
clone_size: -

cdr3_aa: CASSVIAGGSSYEQYF
cdr3_nt: TGTGCCAGCAGTGTGATAGCGGGAGGGAGCTCCTACGAGCAGTACTTC
j_call: TRBJ2-7
d_call: TRBD2
v_call: TRBV6-1
clone_size: -

cdr3_aa: CASSVDALDTEAFF
cdr3_nt: TGTGCCAGCAGCGTAGATGCTTTGGACACTGAAGCTTTCTTT
j_call: TRBJ1-1
d_call: -
v_call: TRBV9
clone_size: -

cdr3_aa: CASSLGGTGIYEQYF
cdr3_nt: TGCGCCAGCAGCTTGGGCGGGACAGGGATATACGAGCAGTACTTC
j_call: TRBJ2-7
d_call: TRBD1
v_call: TRBV5-1
clone_size: -

cdr3_aa: CASSEALSVPQHF
cdr3_nt: TGTGCCAGCAGTGAAGCCTTGAGTGTTCCCCAGCATTTT
j_call: TRBJ1-5
d_call: -
v_call: TRBV6-1
clone_size: -

cdr3_aa: CASSLGGQGAYNEQFF
cdr3_nt: TGTGCCAGCAGCTTGGGGGGACAGGGGGCCTACAATGAGCAGTTCTTC
j_call: TRBJ2-1
d_call: TRBD1
v_call: TRBV5-4
clone_size: -

cdr3_aa: CASSLGNEQFF
cdr3_nt: TGTGCCAGCAGTTTAGGTAATGAGCAGTTCTTC
j_call: TRBJ2-1
d_call: -
v_call: TRBV28
clone_size: few

cdr3_aa: CASSRRGETQYF
cdr3_nt: TGTGCCAGCAGCCGTAGGGGGGAGACCCAGTACTTC
j_call: TRBJ2-5
d_call: -
v_call: TRBV27
clone_size: -